Listed below are T cell receptor beta chains from one sample, sequenced in a study of shared clonotypes between healthy human individuals. The protocol was immunoSEQ multiplex PCR, while the TCRdb copy is restricted to in-frame clones and leaves out a portion. The table lists around 2.1 million clones, about 93% of them singletons. Sequenced sample: naive CD8+ T cells from PBMCs. The receptors stem from a man in his late teens or twenties in good health. Some clones in this sample may be carry-over from other donors' samples. Each CDR3 is given with its conserved first and last residue. Size tells how often a clone was seen (once, few, many) or the class of an expanded clone, and some rows leave it out.

J	V	size	CDR3
TRBJ1-2	TRBV27	.	CASSRTGSHGYTF
TRBJ1-2	TRBV10-3	.	CAISGGDRVYGYTF
TRBJ1-5	TRBV10-3	.	CAISESGQGIEPQHF
TRBJ2-7	TRBV6-5	.	CASSEIIYEQYF
TRBJ2-7	TRBV5-1	.	CASSSGGVQAYEQYF
TRBJ2-7	TRBV5-6	.	CASRHWRLAGPSYEQYF
TRBJ2-3	TRBV2	.	CASSEGWLASTDTQYF
TRBJ1-2	TRBV4-3	.	CASSQDRAGPNYGYTF
TRBJ2-1	TRBV19	.	CASTQAGGYNEQFF
TRBJ1-2	TRBV5-1	.	CASSLDSPRPYGYTF
TRBJ2-5	TRBV2	.	CASSGELAGETQYF
TRBJ1-2	TRBV4-1	.	CASSPPVRANYGYTF
TRBJ2-2	TRBV9	.	CASSVRPEELFF
TRBJ2-2	TRBV7-2	.	CASSSRTGPNTGELFF
TRBJ2-3	TRBV7-8	.	CASSLAHTLGPNTQYF
TRBJ2-2	TRBV28	.	CASSFHRTPGELFF
TRBJ1-4	TRBV2	.	CASRKDRALGEKLFF
TRBJ2-1	TRBV10-3	.	CATEGYSGSSYNEQFF
TRBJ2-3	TRBV6-1	.	CASSEQGPDTQYF
TRBJ2-2	TRBV27	.	CATKIGNPGLKTGELFF
TRBJ2-1	TRBV10-2	.	CASSEGGRPSYNEQFF
TRBJ2-1	TRBV28	once	CASRPTSGRANEQFF
TRBJ2-7	TRBV7-2	.	CASSLEGTGDYEQYF
TRBJ2-1	TRBV15	.	CATIGLPAYNEQFF
TRBJ2-1	TRBV14	.	CASSQDLASWVYNEQFF
TRBJ2-2	TRBV30	.	CAGQRGSGELFF
TRBJ2-7	TRBV10-2	.	CASSSGPGSYEQYF
TRBJ2-3	TRBV7-2	.	CASSQGVLSTDTQYF
TRBJ2-7	TRBV4-1	.	CASSQEDRATYEQYF
TRBJ2-3	TRBV5-6	.	CASSHRTDTQYF
TRBJ2-7	TRBV6-6	once	CASSYPEGSRAYEQYF
TRBJ1-5	TRBV7-9	.	CASSLARQPQHF
TRBJ2-1	TRBV29-1	.	CSAEQTGLVYNEQFF
TRBJ2-1	TRBV6-7	.	CASTIGRGYNEQFF
TRBJ2-7	TRBV18	.	CASSHQVTGLPSYEQYF
TRBJ2-1	TRBV7-9	.	CASSPQVRNEQFF
TRBJ2-6	TRBV23-1	.	CASSQEGAGANVLTF
TRBJ2-1	TRBV7-9	.	CASSLGETPGEQFF
TRBJ2-1	TRBV6-5	.	CASRRQGSSYNEQFF
TRBJ2-7	TRBV6-5	.	CASSYRVGYEQYF
TRBJ2-7	TRBV27	.	CASTPTYEQYF
TRBJ2-5	TRBV4-1	.	CASSPSGREETQYF
TRBJ1-4	TRBV4-1	once	CASSQDPEEKLFF
TRBJ1-4	TRBV6-6	.	CASSFNEKLFF
TRBJ2-7	TRBV14	.	CASSSPVPSGNSYEQYF
TRBJ2-7	TRBV25-1	.	CASRGPLYEQYF
TRBJ2-2	TRBV28	.	CASSLWANTGELFF
TRBJ1-1	TRBV7-8	.	CASRLTLASRDEAFF
TRBJ1-2	TRBV21-1	.	CASSPNKGYTF
TRBJ1-1	TRBV7-8	.	CASRNTGTGGTEAFF
TRBJ2-3	TRBV6-1	.	CASRLGDTQYF
TRBJ2-7	TRBV9	.	CASSGDRGNEQYF
TRBJ1-1	TRBV19	.	CASSILRGVATEAFF
TRBJ1-1	TRBV27	once	CASSLNPGVAEAFF
TRBJ2-7	TRBV10-3	.	CAIQAGDYEQYF